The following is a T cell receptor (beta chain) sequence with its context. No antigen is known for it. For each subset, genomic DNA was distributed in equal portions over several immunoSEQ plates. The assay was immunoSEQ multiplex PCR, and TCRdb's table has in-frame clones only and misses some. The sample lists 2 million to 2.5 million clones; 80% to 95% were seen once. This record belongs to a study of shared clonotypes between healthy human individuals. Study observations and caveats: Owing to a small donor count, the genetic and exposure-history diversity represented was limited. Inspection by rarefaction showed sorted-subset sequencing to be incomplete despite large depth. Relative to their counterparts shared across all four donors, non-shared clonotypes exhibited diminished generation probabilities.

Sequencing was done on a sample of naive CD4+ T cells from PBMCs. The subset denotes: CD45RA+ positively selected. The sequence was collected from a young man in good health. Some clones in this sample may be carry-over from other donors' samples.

The CDR3 bases are TGTGCCAGCAGCGCCGCCCCCGGGGCACTAGCTAACTATGGCTACACCTTC. Protein: CASSAAPGALANYGYTF. This chain links TRBV9 with TRBJ1-2; a possible D gene is TRBD1 (5 bases). Per the germline V gene, CDR1 is SGDLS and CDR2 is YYNGEE. The CDR3 spans 17 residues. Between the trimmed V and J ends, which lost 3 bases and 0 bases, there was a span of 18 bases.